These T cell receptor beta chains were read from a single sample in a study of early T cells in non-severe SARS-CoV-2 infection. A single record per CDR3 protein comes from TCRdb applying MiXCR to the 5' RACE reads. The profile shows tens of thousands of distinct CDR3 sequences, 15% of them singletons. Sequences were obtained from whole blood. These receptors came from an adult who was a healthcare worker with PCR-confirmed SARS-CoV-2 infection or an uninfected control (not recorded which). Both conserved end residues are trimmed from each CDR3.

j_call v_call cdr3_aa
TRBJ1-1 TRBV20-1 SAAGARGENTEAF
TRBJ2-3 TRBV18 ASSPYGRTDTQY
TRBJ1-2 TRBV6-4 ASTRGAGYGYT
TRBJ2-1 TRBV27 ASSPGLGGSALYNEQF
TRBJ2-1 TRBV6-2/TRBV6-3 ASSYSNRNEQF
TRBJ2-1 TRBV6-6 ASSYSGLAGAYNEQF
TRBJ2-3 TRBV12-3/TRBV12-4 ASSFYLGGPGGENTDTQY
TRBJ1-5 TRBV12-3/TRBV12-4 ASARTGRDQPQH
TRBJ2-1 TRBV9 ASSVAGTSDEQF
TRBJ2-2 TRBV9 ASSATPGELF
TRBJ2-1 TRBV28 ASSSLYNEQF
TRBJ2-7 TRBV9 ASSPSGLGHRSYEQY
TRBJ1-5 TRBV12-3/TRBV12-4 ASSLGALNQPQH
TRBJ2-7 TRBV21-1 ASSRTVSYEQY
TRBJ2-1 TRBV2 ASSDGGRAINEQF
TRBJ1-2 TRBV11-2 ASSHNRDSLYGYT
TRBJ1-2 TRBV4-1 ASSQVDADYGYT
TRBJ2-1 TRBV19 ASSIGTGFSYNEQF
TRBJ1-6 TRBV20-1 SARAGGQVSGSPLH
TRBJ2-3 TRBV11-2 ASSFGLAPSDTQY
TRBJ2-7 TRBV9 ASSVTAFSPGEQY
TRBJ1-2 TRBV7-9 ASSLDLGQVYRDYGYT
TRBJ1-2 TRBV21-1 ASSKEPGDYGYT
TRBJ2-4 TRBV11-1 ASSLSERGQGAKNIQY
TRBJ2-3 TRBV12-3/TRBV12-4 ASSIPGLAGAADTQY
TRBJ1-1 TRBV20-1 SVRTGVTEAF
TRBJ2-7 TRBV18 ASSLHSNEQY
TRBJ2-3 TRBV24-1 ATSDFGVAGTDTQY
TRBJ2-2 TRBV20-1 SASGGTGELF
TRBJ1-6 TRBV28 ASSLVGDGSPLH
TRBJ1-5 TRBV27 ASSLSGDNQPQH
TRBJ1-2 TRBV7-6 ASSLHLTGDRNYGYT
TRBJ2-3 TRBV20-1 SAHPLAGSTDTQY
TRBJ2-5 TRBV9 ASSVDMAQETQY
TRBJ1-1 TRBV6-6 ASSPRQGPNTEAF
TRBJ2-2 TRBV12-3/TRBV12-4 ASKKRVAGITGELF
TRBJ1-5 TRBV4-3 ASSQAGNQPQH
TRBJ1-4 TRBV27 ASSFGGAEKLF
TRBJ1-1 TRBV11-2 ASSWRRDGEAF
TRBJ1-1 TRBV12-3/TRBV12-4 AGSPIGGHTEAF
TRBJ1-2 TRBV29-1 SVAPAGREYGYT